The clone carrying this T cell receptor beta chain was seen many times. Its target is not known. The CDR3 contains 17 residues. In germline, CDR1 is MNHEY, CDR2 SVGEGT. V lost 2 bases and J lost 2, with 19 bases in between. This sample's RNA came from whole unsorted tissue. Distant lung tissue was collected more than 3 cm away from the tumor edge. Between August and November 2014, newly diagnosed, chemotherapy-naive lung cancer patients underwent thoracic surgery in China. Three rounds of nested PCR, following a modified ARM-PCR protocol, produced the TCRbeta library. TCRdb recomputed calls from the multiplex PCR reads with MiXCR, one row per CDR3 protein. The sample contains approximately 120,000 distinct CDR3 sequences, 60% to 65% of which appear only once. This entry belongs to a study of tumor and adjacent non-tumor tissue in lung cancer. As for the study in general: Histology: 12 adenocarcinoma, a couple of squamous cell carcinoma, 1 small cell lung cancer. Study-level findings and limits: In normal lung, the top 100 clones were significantly more dominant than in tumor. TCR diversity was significantly greater in tumor than normal lung tissue.

This chain links TRBV6-2 or TRBV6-3 with TRBJ2-7; D tentatively reads TRBD1 or TRBD2 (6 bases each). Sequencing input: distant non-tumor lung tissue. This receptor was obtained from a man in his 60s with non-small cell lung cancer. DNA for the CDR3: TGTGCCAGCAGTTACGTGGTCGGGGGCTCGATGACCTACGAGCAGTACTTC. This codes for CASSYVVGGSMTYEQYF.